The rows below give T cell receptor beta chains drawn from one sample of a study of OX40 agonist ivuxolimab in advanced cancers. Using immunoSEQ multiplex PCR, the repertoire was profiled, and TCRdb retains in-frame clones only, with some absent. The sample yields 20,000 to 25,000 clones, approximately 70% seen once. Specimen: CD4+ or CD8+ T cells sorted from blood, collected in a trial of the OX40 agonist ivuxolimab. The origin of the receptors is an adult with an advanced solid tumor such as melanoma, head and neck, liver or kidney cancer. CDR3s leave out the opening cysteine and the closing phenylalanine or tryptophan. Each record gives: J gene, V gene, CDR3 protein.

-	TRBV5-4	ASSFGTGVYEQY
TRBJ2-1	TRBV18	ASSPGQGSYNEQF
TRBJ2-5	TRBV2	ASSDSRGAYQETQY
TRBJ1-2	TRBV6-9	ASSYSAGGNYGYT
TRBJ1-2	TRBV6-5	ASSYSGQSRGGYT
TRBJ2-5	TRBV7-9	ASSLWTSGGLYQETQY
TRBJ1-6	TRBV5-1	ASSLSGTNPYNSPLH
TRBJ1-2	TRBV9	ASSPGVGPQDGYT
TRBJ2-7	TRBV6-1	ASSYLGEQY
TRBJ2-3	TRBV11-1	ASSLARAGITDTQY
TRBJ2-7	TRBV5-1	ASSLGSPYEQY
TRBJ2-7	TRBV28	ASSAPGEQY
TRBJ2-7	TRBV6-1	ASSEEHLYEQY
TRBJ2-7	TRBV11-2	ASSLGGPSYEQY
TRBJ1-2	TRBV27	ASGNHRDATNYGYT
TRBJ1-2	TRBV7-6	ASNPGRSTGYT
TRBJ2-3	TRBV15	ATSRVGQSTDMQY
TRBJ1-6	TRBV6-5	ASSPGSPLH
TRBJ2-3	TRBV7-3	ASSLPGGTDTQY
TRBJ1-1	TRBV4-2	ASSQEVVFGSMNTEAF
TRBJ1-5	TRBV4-1	ASSQTDRGYQPQH
TRBJ2-5	TRBV6-1	ASSEMVRWY
TRBJ1-4	TRBV7-6	ASSLGQGVGEKLF
TRBJ2-3	TRBV6-5	ASSSPSGGVTDTQY
TRBJ2-2	TRBV21-1	ASSRAGGWGELF
TRBJ2-7	TRBV10-3	AISGFSGGPSEQY
TRBJ1-5	TRBV5-5	ASSPTQATNQPQH
TRBJ2-7	TRBV2	ASSERGSSSEQY
TRBJ2-7	TRBV5-1	ASSSGGRGIYEQY
TRBJ1-1	TRBV4-2	ASSLALQITEAF
TRBJ2-1	TRBV11-3	ASSTGTSGGYNEQF
TRBJ1-2	TRBV12-1	ASSYERDLRGYT
TRBJ2-1	TRBV23-1	ASSSQGSSYNEQF
TRBJ2-3	TRBV5-1	ASSLSAGGPTDTQY
TRBJ2-7	TRBV5-4	ASIPGRGYEQY